These T cell receptor beta chains were read from a single sample in a study of T cell changes during pregnancy in multiple sclerosis. The repertoire was sequenced with immunoSEQ multiplex PCR; TCRdb's copy has only in-frame clones and lacks some. Altogether tens of thousands of clones are present, roughly 90% being singletons, with the ten largest covering over 7.5%. Here the sequenced sample was peripheral blood, taken after pregnancy. Receptors were obtained from a female donor in good health, enrolled as a control in a pregnancy study. Each CDR3 is given with its conserved first and last residue. D genes are given only for firm matches. For some rows the clone size is stated as once, few or many, or as a class when expanded; others skip it.

d_gene	v_gene	j_gene	abundance	CDR3aa	CDR3nt
-	TRBV6-1	TRBJ2-7	once	CASRDSYEQYF	TGTGCCAGCAGGGACAGCTACGAGCAGTACTTC
TRBD1	TRBV7-8	TRBJ2-7	-	CASSSQGAHEQYF	TGTGCCAGCAGCTCGCAGGGGGCCCACGAGCAGTACTTC
-	TRBV7-9	TRBJ2-5	-	CASRPDRGGQETQYF	TGTGCCAGCAGACCCGACAGGGGAGGGCAAGAGACCCAGTACTTC
-	TRBV7-9	TRBJ1-1	-	CASSLGVEAFF	TGTGCCAGCAGCTTGGGCGTTGAAGCTTTCTTT
-	TRBV7-9	TRBJ1-1	-	CASSGEGAFF	TGTGCCAGCAGCGGGGAGGGCGCTTTCTTT
-	TRBV5-1	TRBJ2-1	-	CASSVILAGGEQFF	TGCGCCAGCAGCGTAATCCTTGCGGGCGGGGAGCAGTTCTTC
TRBD1	TRBV6-5	TRBJ2-7	-	CASSSTGGTYEQYF	TGTGCCAGCAGCTCGACAGGGGGGACCTACGAGCAGTACTTC
-	TRBV7-2	TRBJ1-2	once	CASSYYPEGTNYGYTF	TGTGCCAGCAGCTATTACCCGGAGGGTACTAACTATGGCTACACCTTC
TRBD1	TRBV19	TRBJ1-2	-	CASSPETGGPISYTF	TGTGCCAGTAGCCCTGAGACAGGGGGTCCTATAAGCTACACCTTC
-	TRBV5-5	TRBJ1-2	-	CASSQGLGYGYTF	TGTGCCAGCAGCCAGGGCCTCGGCTATGGCTACACCTTC
TRBD2	TRBV28	TRBJ2-2	few	CASSLRTSEGELFF	TGTGCCAGCAGTCTAAGGACTAGCGAAGGGGAGCTGTTTTTT
TRBD1	TRBV4-1	TRBJ1-5	-	CASSQDQGAGQPQHF	TGCGCCAGCAGCCAAGATCAGGGGGCGGGTCAGCCCCAGCATTTT
-	TRBV27	TRBJ2-5	-	CASSRGGRGETQYF	TGTGCCAGCAGCCGTGGAGGGAGAGGCGAGACCCAGTACTTC
-	TRBV7-9	TRBJ1-2	once	CASSPTGFRIYGYTF	TGTGCCAGCAGCCCCACGGGTTTTCGAATCTATGGCTACACCTTC
-	TRBV20-1	TRBJ1-1	few	CSADSYTEAFF	TGCAGTGCAGACAGTTACACTGAAGCTTTCTTT
TRBD1	TRBV6-1	TRBJ1-4	-	CASRTDRGREKLFF	TGTGCCAGCAGGACGGACAGGGGAAGGGAAAAACTGTTTTTT
-	TRBV30	TRBJ2-1	-	CAWSVRGFPYNEQFF	TGTGCCTGGAGTGTACGCGGGTTTCCCTACAATGAGCAGTTCTTC
-	TRBV30	TRBJ2-7	-	CAWRSGAYEQYF	TGTGCCTGGAGAAGTGGAGCCTACGAGCAGTACTTC
TRBD2	TRBV5-6	TRBJ2-4	-	CASSLGLAGKNIQYF	TGTGCCAGCAGCTTGGGTCTAGCGGGCAAGAACATTCAGTACTTC
-	TRBV5-4	TRBJ2-4	-	CASSLGGDLAKNIQYF	TGTGCCAGCAGCTTAGGAGGGGACCTAGCCAAAAACATTCAGTACTTC
-	TRBV6-5	TRBJ2-2	-	CASSHGQSAGELFF	TGTGCCAGCAGCCACGGACAGTCGGCCGGGGAGCTGTTTTTT
-	TRBV2	TRBJ2-7	-	CASSGRAYEQYF	TGTGCCAGCAGCGGGCGGGCCTACGAGCAGTACTTC
-	TRBV27	TRBJ2-1	-	CASSKDIYNEQFF	TGTGCCAGCAGTAAGGACATTTACAATGAGCAGTTCTTC
TRBD1	TRBV5-8	TRBJ1-2	-	CASSFDRGHGYTF	TGTGCCAGCAGCTTTGACAGGGGGCATGGCTACACCTTC
-	TRBV14	TRBJ1-1	-	CASSPYRAGTEAFF	TGTGCCAGCAGCCCATACAGGGCTGGCACTGAAGCTTTCTTT
TRBD2	TRBV19	TRBJ2-3	-	CASSGLAKSTDTQYF	TGTGCCAGTAGTGGACTAGCCAAGAGCACAGATACGCAGTATTTT
-	TRBV30	TRBJ1-2	-	CAWDPSKGGGYGYTF	TGTGCCTGGGACCCCTCGAAGGGCGGAGGCTATGGCTACACCTTC
TRBD2	TRBV29-1	TRBJ2-2	-	CSARRTSGRAGELFF	TGCAGCGCCCGTCGGACTAGCGGGAGGGCCGGGGAGCTGTTTTTT
TRBD2	TRBV27	TRBJ2-7	once	CATRTSGSYEQYF	TGTGCCACCAGGACTAGCGGGAGCTACGAGCAGTACTTC
-	TRBV11-2	TRBJ1-2	-	CASSLGKVGESNYGYTF	TGTGCCAGCAGCTTAGGAAAGGTTGGAGAATCTAACTATGGCTACACCTTC
-	TRBV6-6	TRBJ1-3	-	CASSYSGQFSGNTIYF	TGTGCCAGCAGTTACTCTGGACAGTTCTCTGGAAACACCATATATTTT
-	TRBV15	TRBJ1-2	-	CATSRDENYGYTF	TGTGCCACCAGCAGAGATGAGAACTATGGCTACACCTTC
-	TRBV4-1	TRBJ1-2	-	CASSQGRGYGYTF	TGCGCCAGCAGCCAGGGCAGGGGATATGGCTACACCTTC
-	TRBV9	TRBJ2-1	-	CASSVVGEGRSEQFF	TGTGCCAGCAGCGTAGTCGGGGAAGGGAGAAGTGAGCAGTTCTTC
TRBD1	TRBV5-1	TRBJ1-2	-	CASSRGLSYTF	TGCGCCAGCAGCAGGGGGCTAAGCTACACCTTC
TRBD2	TRBV6-5	TRBJ2-1	-	CASSPGLAVYNEQFF	TGTGCCAGCAGCCCGGGACTAGCGGTCTACAATGAGCAGTTCTTC
TRBD2	TRBV6-6	TRBJ2-1	-	CASSPNGLAGLGDGFF	TGTGCCAGCAGTCCCAATGGTCTAGCGGGCCTGGGTGACGGGTTCTTC
-	TRBV4-3	TRBJ1-1	-	CASSVRGNTEAFF	TGCGCCAGCAGCGTCAGGGGAAACACTGAAGCTTTCTTT
-	TRBV5-1	TRBJ1-1	-	CASSLGHTEAFF	TGCGCCAGCAGCTTGGGGCACACTGAAGCTTTCTTT
TRBD2	TRBV9	TRBJ2-4	-	CASSVGSTRGGRATKNIQYF	TGTGCCAGCAGCGTAGGTTCGACTCGGGGCGGGAGGGCCACCAAAAACATTCAGTACTTC